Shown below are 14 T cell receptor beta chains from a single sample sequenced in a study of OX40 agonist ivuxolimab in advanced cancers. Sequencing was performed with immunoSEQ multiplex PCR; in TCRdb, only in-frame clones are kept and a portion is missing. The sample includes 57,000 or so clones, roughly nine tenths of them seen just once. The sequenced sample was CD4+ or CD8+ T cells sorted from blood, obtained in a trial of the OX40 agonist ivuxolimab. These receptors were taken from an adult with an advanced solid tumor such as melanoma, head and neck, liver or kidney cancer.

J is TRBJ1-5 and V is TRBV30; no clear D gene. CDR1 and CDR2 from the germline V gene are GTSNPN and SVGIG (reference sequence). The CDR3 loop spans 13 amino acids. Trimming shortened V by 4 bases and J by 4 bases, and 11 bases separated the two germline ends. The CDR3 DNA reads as TGTGCCTGGAACCTCGATAGAAATCAGCCCCAGCATTTT. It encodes CAWNLDRNQPQHF.

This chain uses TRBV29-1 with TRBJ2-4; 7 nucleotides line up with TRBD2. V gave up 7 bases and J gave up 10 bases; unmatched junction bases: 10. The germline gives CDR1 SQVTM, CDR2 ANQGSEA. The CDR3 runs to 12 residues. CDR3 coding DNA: TGCAGCGCCCAGGCTAGCGGAAGGATTCAGTACTTC. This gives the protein CSAQASGRIQYF. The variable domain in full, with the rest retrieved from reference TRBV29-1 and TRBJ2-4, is SAVISQKPSRDICQRGTSLTIQCQVDSQVTMMFWYRQQPGQSLTLIATANQGSEATYESGFVIDKFPISRPNLTFSTLTVSNMSPEDSSIYLCSAQASGRIQYFGAGTRLSVL.

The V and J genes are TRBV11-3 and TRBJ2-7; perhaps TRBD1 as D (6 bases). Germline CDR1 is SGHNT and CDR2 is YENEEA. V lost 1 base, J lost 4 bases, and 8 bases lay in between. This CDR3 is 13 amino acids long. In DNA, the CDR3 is TGTGCCAGCAGCTTAGCGGGACAATACGAGCAGTACTTC. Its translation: CASSLAGQYEQYF.

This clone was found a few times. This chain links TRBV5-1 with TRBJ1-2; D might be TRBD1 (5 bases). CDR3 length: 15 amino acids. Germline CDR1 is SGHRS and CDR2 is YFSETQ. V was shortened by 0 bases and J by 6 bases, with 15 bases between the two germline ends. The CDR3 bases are TGCGCCAGCAGCTTGGGATCGGGACCCCTTAATGGCTACACCTTC. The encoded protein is CASSLGSGPLNGYTF.

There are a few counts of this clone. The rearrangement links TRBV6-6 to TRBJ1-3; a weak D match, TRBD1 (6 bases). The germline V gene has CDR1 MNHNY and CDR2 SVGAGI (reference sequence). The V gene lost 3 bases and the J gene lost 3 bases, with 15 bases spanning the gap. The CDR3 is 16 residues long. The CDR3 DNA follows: TGTGCCAGCAGTTATTTACAGGGTTCGCGTGGAAACACCATATATTTT. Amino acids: CASSYLQGSRGNTIYF.

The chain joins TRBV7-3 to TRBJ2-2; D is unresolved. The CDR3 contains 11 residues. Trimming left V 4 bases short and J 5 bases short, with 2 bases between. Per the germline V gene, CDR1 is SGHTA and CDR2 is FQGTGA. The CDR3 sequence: CASSSTGELFF. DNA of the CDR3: TGTGCCAGCAGCTCTACCGGGGAGCTGTTTTTT.

The CDR3 DNA reads as TGTGCCAGCAAGGGGGCGCCCTACGAGCAGTACTTC. This gives the protein CASKGAPYEQYF. The V and J genes are TRBV6-1 and TRBJ2-7, with TRBD1 matching 7 bases. CDR1 MNHNS and CDR2 SASEGT come from the germline V gene. The CDR3 spans 12 residues. The V and J ends lost 7 bases and 2 bases, in that order; junction bases with no gene match: 2.

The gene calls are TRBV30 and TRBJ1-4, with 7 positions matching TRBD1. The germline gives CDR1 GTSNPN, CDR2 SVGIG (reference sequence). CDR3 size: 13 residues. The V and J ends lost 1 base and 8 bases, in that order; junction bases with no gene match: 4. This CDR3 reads CAWSDQGGEKLFF. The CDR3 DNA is TGTGCCTGGAGTGATCAGGGGGGGGAAAAACTGTTTTTT.

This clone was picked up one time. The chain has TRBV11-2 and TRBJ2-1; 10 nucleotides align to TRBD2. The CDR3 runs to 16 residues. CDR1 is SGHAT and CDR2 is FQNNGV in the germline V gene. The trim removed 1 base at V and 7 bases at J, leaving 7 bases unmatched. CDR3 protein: CASSLARLAGVNEQFF. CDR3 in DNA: TGTGCCAGCAGCTTAGCGAGGCTAGCGGGAGTAAATGAGCAGTTCTTC.

The CDR3 loop is CASSLGGADYGYTF. The CDR3 DNA follows: TGCGCCAGCAGCTTGGGGGGGGCCGACTATGGCTACACCTTC. V is TRBV5-1 and J is TRBJ1-2, with a weak D call TRBD1 (6 bases). Trimming took off 0 bases at V and 3 bases at J, with 9 bases between the two ends. Germline CDR1 is SGHRS and CDR2 is YFSETQ. The CDR3 has 14 amino acids.

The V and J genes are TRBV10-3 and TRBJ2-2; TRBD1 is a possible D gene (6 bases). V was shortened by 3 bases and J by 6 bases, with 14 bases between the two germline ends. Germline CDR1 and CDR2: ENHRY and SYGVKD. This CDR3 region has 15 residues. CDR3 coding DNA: TGTGCCATCAGTGAAAGGCCAGGGACATCCGGGGAGCTGTTTTTT. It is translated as CAISERPGTSGELFF.

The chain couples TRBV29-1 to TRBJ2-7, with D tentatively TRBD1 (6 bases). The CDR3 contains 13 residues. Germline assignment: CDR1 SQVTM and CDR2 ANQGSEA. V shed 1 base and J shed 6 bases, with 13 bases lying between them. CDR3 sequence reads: CSVEGTAESEQYF. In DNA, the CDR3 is TGCAGCGTTGAAGGGACAGCGGAGTCCGAGCAGTACTTC.

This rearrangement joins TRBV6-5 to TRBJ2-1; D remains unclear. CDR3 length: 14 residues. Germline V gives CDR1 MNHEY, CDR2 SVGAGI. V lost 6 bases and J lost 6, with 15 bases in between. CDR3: CASREHMAINEQFF. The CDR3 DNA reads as TGTGCCAGCAGGGAACACATGGCGATCAATGAGCAGTTCTTC.

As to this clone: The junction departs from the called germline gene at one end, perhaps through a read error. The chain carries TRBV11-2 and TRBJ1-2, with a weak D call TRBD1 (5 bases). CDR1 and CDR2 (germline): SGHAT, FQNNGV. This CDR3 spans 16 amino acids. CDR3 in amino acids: CASSLTGRTPKYGYTF. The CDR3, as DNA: TGTGCCAGCAGCTTAACAGGCAGGACACCTAAGTATGGCTACACCTTC.